This TCR beta chain was recorded in a study of T cell responses to AZD1222 COVID-19 vaccine. With respect to this clone: What it recognizes is unknown.

Study-wide points: Repertoires were obtained solely post-peak T cell response. Females made up more of the donors, who were largely white British, and clonal diversity may have come out too low. Nearly half of spike-specific TCRs reportedly go after variant regions that carry no mutations.

V lost 3 bases and J 5 bases, leaving 16 bases between the germline ends. The germline V gene encodes CDR1 SGHVS and CDR2 FQNEAQ. The CDR3 spans 15 residues. The protocol was immunoSEQ multiplex PCR, while the TCRdb copy is restricted to in-frame clones and leaves out a portion. This table has 100,000 to 150,000 clones, 90% appearing once. Sequenced material: peripheral blood, taken on day 0 of AZD1222 vaccination. This rearrangement joins TRBV7-8 to TRBJ1-1, with D perhaps TRBD1 (5 bases). The TCR sequence derives from an adult in good health. CDR3 coding DNA: TGTGCCAGCAGCTTCCCCGGGAATAGGGGAACTGAAGCTTTCTTT. This encodes CASSFPGNRGTEAFF.